This T cell receptor beta chain appears in the sequencing data of a study of blood T cell repertoires in COVID-19. About the study: Collection of acute and convalescent COVID-19 samples took place in the United States, Italy and Spain. From T cells, B-cell-depleted T cells, or PBMCs came the material, which was cDNA or gDNA.

Authors' data handling: Estimation of nucleated cell counts was performed using reference gene primer amplification. Produced via immunoSEQ multiplex PCR; TCRdb's table is partial and in-frame only. For V, J and clone size, that table is used; D and trimming come from the DNA. The data contain over 150,000 clones, 85% to 90% of them singletons. There are 15 residues in the CDR3. CDR1 is SNHLY and CDR2 is FYNNEI in the germline V gene. V gave up 10 bases and J gave up 5 bases; unmatched junction bases: 10. The TCR was taken from a young woman who had recovered from COVID-19. J is TRBJ2-1 and V is TRBV2, with TRBD2 matching over 11 bases. The sequenced material came from peripheral blood. This CDR3 is CATDTRLAGNNEQFF. The CDR3 DNA follows: TGTGCCACCGATACTAGACTAGCGGGGAACAATGAGCAGTTCTTC.